The clone carrying this T cell receptor beta chain was recorded a few times. This sample is part of a study of human T cells and chemical hapten exposure. Each cDNA molecule in the library carried unique molecular identifiers. TCRdb used MiXCR to reprocess the RACE reads, holding one entry per CDR3 protein. The data contain more than 60,000 distinct CDR3 sequences, over 6.5% of them singletons. This CDR3 comprises 16 residues. J was trimmed by 8 bases and V by 1 base; bases with no gene match: 10. From germline, CDR1 is SEHNR and CDR2 FQNEAQ (reference sequence). Time point: healthy volunteer bleed at 6 weeks. It was from unfractionated whole blood that total RNA was extracted.

Input material: whole blood. The chain is built from TRBV7-9 and TRBJ1-2, with 10 bases lining up with TRBD1. The source is a male donor in good health. Some clones in this sample may be carry-over from other donors' samples. The CDR3 sequence is CASSLVGGGQGRGYTF. The CDR3 DNA sequence: TGTGCCAGCAGCTTAGTTGGGGGGGGACAGGGGAGAGGCTACACCTTC.